This T cell receptor beta chain was captured by sequencing in a study of blood T cell repertoires in COVID-19. In the original workflow: Estimated nucleated cell counts came from reference gene primer amplification. Generated by immunoSEQ multiplex PCR, the TCRdb table keeps only in-frame clones and is missing some. From that table come the V and J calls and clone size; the DNA was used to work out D and trimming. The profile shows hundreds of thousands of clones, approximately 88% of them singletons. This clone was seen a few times. Germline V CDR1 and CDR2: LGHDT, YNNKEL (reference sequence). The CDR3 has 11 residues. Deletions cut 1 base from V and 8 bases from J, with 5 bases between.

The clonotype comes from a man between 60 and 75 years old who had recovered from COVID-19. The chain has TRBV3-1 (or the pseudogene TRBV3-2) and TRBJ1-1, with D uncertain. Sequencing used peripheral blood. The CDR3 reads CASSQGREAFF. For the CDR3, the DNA is TGTGCCAGCAGCCAAGGGAGGGAAGCTTTCTTT.